This T cell receptor beta chain came from a study of shared clonotypes between healthy human individuals. Here immunoSEQ multiplex PCR was the method, and the copy in TCRdb shows in-frame clones only, minus some. The table includes hundreds of thousands of clones, 73% detected once. Findings of the study overall: A few donors had roughly 5% of their naive CD4 clonotypes in common.

The CDR3 is 14 amino acids. V shed 0 bases and J shed 7 bases, with 11 bases lying between them. Per the germline V gene, CDR1 is SGHRS and CDR2 is YFSETQ. A remark on this clone: The antigen is undetermined.

Input material: memory CD4+ T cells sorted from blood. Noted subset: CD45RA-negative fraction. This sequence was found in a woman in her twenties or thirties in good health. This chain connects TRBV5-1 to TRBJ2-1; D is unresolved. The CDR3 here is CASSLVFGINEQFF. DNA of the CDR3: TGCGCCAGCAGCTTGGTTTTTGGGATAAATGAGCAGTTCTTC.